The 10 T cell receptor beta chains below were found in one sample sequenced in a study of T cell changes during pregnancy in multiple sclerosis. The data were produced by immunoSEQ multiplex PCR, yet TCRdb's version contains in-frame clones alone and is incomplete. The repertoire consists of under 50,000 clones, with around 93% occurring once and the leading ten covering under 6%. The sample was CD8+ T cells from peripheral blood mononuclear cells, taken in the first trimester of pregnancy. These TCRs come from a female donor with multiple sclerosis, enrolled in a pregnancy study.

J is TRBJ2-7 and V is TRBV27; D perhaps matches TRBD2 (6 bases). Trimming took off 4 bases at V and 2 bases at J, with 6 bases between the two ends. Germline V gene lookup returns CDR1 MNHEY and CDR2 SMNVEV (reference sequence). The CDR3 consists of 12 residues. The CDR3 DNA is TGTGCCAGCAGTTCTAGCGCCTACGAGCAGTACTTC. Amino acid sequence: CASSSSAYEQYF.

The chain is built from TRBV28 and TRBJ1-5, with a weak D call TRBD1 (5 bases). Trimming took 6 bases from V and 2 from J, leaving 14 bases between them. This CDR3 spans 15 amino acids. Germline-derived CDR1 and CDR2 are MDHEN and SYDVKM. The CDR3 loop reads CASSELTGGNQPQHF. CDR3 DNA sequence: TGTGCCAGCAGCGAATTAACAGGTGGCAATCAGCCCCAGCATTTT.

Here the CDR3 reads CSAGRIHRGQDGYTF. CDR3 bases: TGCAGCGCCGGGCGTATCCACAGGGGGCAGGATGGCTACACCTTC. This chain connects TRBV29-1 to TRBJ1-2, with TRBD1 matching over 9 bases. Germline V gene sequence: CDR1 SQVTM, CDR2 ANQGSEA. The V segment lost 7 bases and the J segment 6 bases; nucleotides outside the gene matches: 15. The CDR3 loop spans 15 amino acids.

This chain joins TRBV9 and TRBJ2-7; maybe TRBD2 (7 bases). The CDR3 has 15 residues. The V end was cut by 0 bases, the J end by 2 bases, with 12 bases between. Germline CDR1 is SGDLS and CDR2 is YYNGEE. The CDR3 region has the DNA TGTGCCAGCAGCGTAGAGGGGGGAGGGCCCTACGAGCAGTACTTC. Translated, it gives CASSVEGGGPYEQYF.

CDR3 sequence (DNA): TGCGCCAGCAGGACGGGGAACACTGAAGCTTTCTTT. Translating gives CASRTGNTEAFF. The rearrangement joins TRBV5-1 to TRBJ1-1, with D unclear. The CDR3 consists of 12 residues. Per the germline V gene, CDR1 is SGHRS and CDR2 is YFSETQ. Trimming took off 5 bases at V and 1 base at J, with 6 bases between the two ends.

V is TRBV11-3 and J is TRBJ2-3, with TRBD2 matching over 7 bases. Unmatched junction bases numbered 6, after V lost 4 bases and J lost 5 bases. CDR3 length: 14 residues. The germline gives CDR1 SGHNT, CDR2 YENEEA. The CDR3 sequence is CASSSRLAGDTQYF. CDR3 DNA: TGTGCCAGCAGCTCCCGACTAGCCGGAGATACGCAGTATTTT.

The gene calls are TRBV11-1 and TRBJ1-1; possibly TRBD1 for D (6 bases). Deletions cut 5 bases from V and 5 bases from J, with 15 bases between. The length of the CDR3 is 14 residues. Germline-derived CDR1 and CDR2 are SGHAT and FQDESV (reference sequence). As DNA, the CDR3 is TGTGCCAGCAGCCCGGATACAGGGTATACTGAAGCTTTCTTT. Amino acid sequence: CASSPDTGYTEAFF.

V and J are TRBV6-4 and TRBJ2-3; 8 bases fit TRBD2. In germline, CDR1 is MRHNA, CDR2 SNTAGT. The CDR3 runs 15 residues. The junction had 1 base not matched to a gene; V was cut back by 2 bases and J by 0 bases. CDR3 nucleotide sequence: TGTGCCAGCAGTGACGCTAGCGGGAGCACAGATACGCAGTATTTT. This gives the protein CASSDASGSTDTQYF.

The CDR3 region has the DNA TGCGCCAGCAGCCAAGATACAGGGGTTCAGCCCCAGCATTTT. It encodes CASSQDTGVQPQHF. This chain links TRBV4-1 with TRBJ1-5; TRBD1 matches 7 bases. V lost 0 bases to trimming and J lost 6 bases; unmatched junction nucleotides: 2. This CDR3 is 14 amino acids long. From germline, CDR1 is MGHRA and CDR2 YSYEKL.

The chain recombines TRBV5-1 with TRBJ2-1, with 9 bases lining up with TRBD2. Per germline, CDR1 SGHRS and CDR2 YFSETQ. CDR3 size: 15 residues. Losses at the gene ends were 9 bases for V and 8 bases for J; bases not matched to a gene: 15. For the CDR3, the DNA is TGCGCCACCGCTCTATTAGCGGGGGAGGGTTATGAGCAGTTCTTC. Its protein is CATALLAGEGYEQFF.